This TCR beta chain is from a study of blood T cells in healthy people across ages. Primed by a sample-barcoded 5' primer and a J-beta primer mix, a second PCR proceeded for about 7 to 11 cycles. TCRdb re-derived calls from the 5' RACE reads in MiXCR, one entry per CDR3 protein. The data contain about 580,000 distinct CDR3 sequences, about 45% of them singletons. The V and J ends lost 6 bases and 10 bases, in that order; junction bases with no gene match: 13. The CDR3 contains 16 residues. The germline V gene has CDR1 SNHLY and CDR2 FYNNEI. This clonotype showed up just once. The sequence was collected from a man older than 75 in good health. The chain joins TRBV2 to TRBJ2-5; 14 positions agree with TRBD2. Sequenced material: blood. The CDR3 loop reads CASSLPTSGGAGGQYF. The CDR3 nucleotides read TGTGCCAGCAGCCTTCCGACTAGCGGGGGGGCCGGTGGCCAGTACTTC.